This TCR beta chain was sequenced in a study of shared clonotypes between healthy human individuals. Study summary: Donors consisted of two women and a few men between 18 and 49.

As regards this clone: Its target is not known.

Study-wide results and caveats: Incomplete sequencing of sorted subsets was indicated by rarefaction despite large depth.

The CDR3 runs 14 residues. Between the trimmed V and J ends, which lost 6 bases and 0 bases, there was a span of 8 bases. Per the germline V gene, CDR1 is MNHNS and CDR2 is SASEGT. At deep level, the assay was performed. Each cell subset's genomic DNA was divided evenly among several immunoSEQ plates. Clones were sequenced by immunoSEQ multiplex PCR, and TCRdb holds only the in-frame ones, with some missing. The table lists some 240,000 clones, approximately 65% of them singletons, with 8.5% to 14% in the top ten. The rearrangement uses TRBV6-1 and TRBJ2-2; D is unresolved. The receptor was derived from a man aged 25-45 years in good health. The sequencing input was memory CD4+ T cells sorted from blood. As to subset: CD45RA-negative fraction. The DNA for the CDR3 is TGTGCCAGCAGCTCTCTAGCGAACACCGGGGAGCTGTTTTTT. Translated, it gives CASSSLANTGELFF.